This T cell receptor (beta chain) came from a study of blood T cells in healthy people across ages. Germline V gives CDR1 DFQATT, CDR2 SNEGSKA (reference sequence). This CDR3 contains 14 residues. After removal of 1 base from V and 6 bases from J, the junction contained 6 bases not matched to a gene. A sample-barcoded 5' primer and a J-beta primer mix were used in a second PCR of roughly 6 to 11 cycles. TCRdb re-derived calls from the 5' RACE reads in MiXCR, one entry per CDR3 protein. The sample carries under 1 million distinct CDR3 sequences, approximately 48% recorded once. This clonotype was detected only once.

This receptor was identified in a man in his fifties or sixties in good health. The V and J genes are TRBV20-1 and TRBJ2-1; TRBD2 matches 7 bases. The sequencing input was blood. Written as DNA, the CDR3 is TGCAGTGCTAGAGGGGGAGGGGCGGCCAATGAGCAGTTCTTC. This codes for CSARGGGAANEQFF.